This TCR beta chain was sequenced during a study of blood T cell repertoires in COVID-19. Study background: Spain, Italy and the United States supplied samples that represented acute and convalescent COVID-19. T cells, B-cell-depleted T cells, or PBMCs provided the cDNA or gDNA that served as material.

J gave up 4 bases and V 3 bases, and 5 bases lay outside the gene matches. Per germline, CDR1 LNHDA and CDR2 SQIVND (reference sequence). The CDR3 is 15 residues long. Original processing methods: Estimated nucleated cell counts came from reference gene primer amplification. Produced via immunoSEQ multiplex PCR; TCRdb's table is partial and in-frame only. V and J calls and clone size come straight from that table; D and trimming were deduced from the DNA. The repertoire holds about 240,000 clones, with 70% to 90% as singletons. Sequencing was carried out using peripheral blood. The TCR was taken from an older woman with active or convalescent COVID-19. The chain carries TRBV19 and TRBJ1-5; TRBD1 aligns across 8 bases. For the CDR3, the DNA is TGTGCCAGTAGTATGGGGACAGGTCAGAATCAGCCCCAGCATTTT. Its translation is CASSMGTGQNQPQHF. The full variable domain, completed using reference TRBV19 and TRBJ1-5, is DGGITQSPKYLFRKEGQNVTLSCEQNLNHDAMYWYRQDPGQGLRLIYYSQIVNDFQKGDIAEGYSVSREKKESFPLTVTSAQKNPTAFYLCASSMGTGQNQPQHFGDGTRLSIL.